Below are 17 T cell receptor beta chains sequenced from a single sample in a study of CD8+ T cells in alopecia areata. Sequencing used cDNA as its template, made by extracting RNA and reverse transcribing it. Produced via immunoSEQ multiplex PCR; TCRdb's table is partial and in-frame only. The sample records roughly 60,000 clones, roughly two fifths being singletons. Sequencing input: NKG2D-low CD8+ T cells sorted from blood. Receptors originate from a human donor with alopecia areata.

This clone was detected a few times. V and J are TRBV28 and TRBJ2-3, with 7 bases fitting TRBD2. Per germline, CDR1 MDHEN and CDR2 SYDVKM. V lost 6 bases, J lost 2 bases, and 5 bases stayed unmatched. The CDR3 extends over 14 amino acids. CDR3 in amino acids: CASSDLADTDTQYF. CDR3 nucleotide sequence: TGTGCCAGCAGCGACCTAGCGGACACAGATACGCAGTATTTT.

The rearrangement joins TRBV29-1 to TRBJ2-7, with a tentative D call TRBD2 (6 bases). The CDR3 extends over 15 amino acids. V shed 4 bases and J shed 0 bases, with 16 bases lying between them. Per germline, CDR1 SQVTM and CDR2 ANQGSEA. CDR3 residues: CSVVARGANSYEQYF. In DNA, the CDR3 is TGCAGCGTTGTAGCTCGCGGGGCCAACTCCTACGAGCAGTACTTC.

The chain carries TRBV4-2 and TRBJ1-1; unclear D gene. Germline loops: CDR1 LGHNA, CDR2 YNFKEQ. V was cut by 1 base and J by 10 bases, with 13 bases left in between. This CDR3 is built from 13 residues. The CDR3 protein is CASSQGQPLGAFF. The CDR3 DNA is TGTGCCAGCAGCCAAGGACAACCGCTTGGAGCTTTCTTT.

In the case of this clone: Other nucleotide sequences in the sample specify the same CDR3. The rearrangement uses TRBV27 and TRBJ1-2, with D unresolved. Trimming pared 3 bases from V and 2 bases from J, leaving 7 bases between. The CDR3 is 13 residues long. Germline lookup yields CDR1 MNHEY and CDR2 SMNVEV (reference sequence). The chain's CDR3 is CASSLTANYGYTF. CDR3 coding DNA: TGTGCCAGCAGTTTGACGGCAAACTATGGCTACACCTTC.

This clone was counted between two and nine times. This chain links TRBV28 with TRBJ2-5, with 8 nucleotides matching TRBD1. The V gene's germline CDR1 is MDHEN and CDR2 SYDVKM. The CDR3 length is 14 residues. Losses at the gene ends were 6 bases for V and 3 bases for J; bases not matched to a gene: 6. The CDR3 DNA is TGTGCCAGCAGACTAGACAGGGGTGAAGAGACCCAGTACTTC. Translated: CASRLDRGEETQYF.

Only a few counts were recorded for this clone. This chain joins TRBV9 and TRBJ2-3, with unresolved D. Trimming stripped 3 bases from V and 6 bases from J, with 8 bases between. Germline V gene lookup returns CDR1 SGDLS and CDR2 YYNGEE. The CDR3 is made up of 12 amino acids. CDR3 protein: CASSGRTDTQYF. The CDR3 nucleotides read TGTGCCAGCAGCGGGCGAACCGATACGCAGTATTTT.

The gene calls are TRBV7-9 and TRBJ1-2; maybe TRBD1 (6 bases). The CDR3 runs to 13 residues. The V and J ends lost 5 bases and 5 bases respectively, with 12 bases between them. CDR1 is SEHNR and CDR2 is FQNEAQ in the germline V gene (reference sequence). This chain's CDR3 is CASSPDRRYGYTF. CDR3 sequence (DNA): TGTGCCAGCAGCCCCGACAGGCGGTATGGCTACACCTTC.

The chain is built from TRBV25-1 and TRBJ2-7, with 8 bases fitting TRBD1. The germline gives CDR1 MGHDK, CDR2 SYGVNS. The CDR3 runs 13 residues. The ends lost 9 bases at V and 3 bases at J; junction bases unmatched: 7. CDR3 amino acids: CASAGTGRYEQYF. CDR3 nucleotides: TGTGCCAGTGCCGGGACAGGCCGCTACGAGCAGTACTTC.

This clone was detected only once. V is TRBV12-5 and J is TRBJ2-1; D is perhaps TRBD1 (5 bases). Germline values: CDR1 LGHNT, CDR2 FRNRAP. The CDR3 spans 14 residues. The germline V and J ends were trimmed by 6 bases and 7 bases, with 16 bases remaining between them. The CDR3 reads CASGQASDNNEQFF. DNA for the CDR3: TGTGCTAGTGGACAGGCGTCTGATAATAATGAGCAGTTCTTC.

In this sample, this clone turned up a few times. The chain joins TRBV29-1 to TRBJ2-1; D gene uncertain. Deletions cut 2 bases from V and 10 bases from J, with 6 bases between. CDR1 is SQVTM and CDR2 is ANQGSEA in the germline V gene. This CDR3 has 10 residues. For the CDR3, the DNA is TGCAGCGTTGAAAGGCGAGAGCAGTTCTTC. Amino acids: CSVERREQFF.

The chain couples TRBV7-8 to TRBJ2-1; no definite D call. This CDR3 contains 14 residues. With 2 bases removed from V and 5 bases from J, the gap between germline ends came to 10 bases. In germline, CDR1 is SGHVS, CDR2 FQNEAQ. In nucleotides, the CDR3 is TGTGCCAGCAGCTTAAGTCCTCGCCACAATGAGCAGTTCTTC. Translation: CASSLSPRHNEQFF.

The chain combines TRBV29-1 with TRBJ2-4; D unresolved. Germline values: CDR1 SQVTM, CDR2 ANQGSEA. This CDR3 has 12 residues. The V gene lost 7 bases and the J gene lost 9 bases, with 16 bases spanning the gap. CDR3 in amino acids: CSARSLDIIQYF. The CDR3 coding sequence is TGCAGCGCCCGTTCTCTCGATATCATTCAGTACTTC.

This clone was recorded a few times. The CDR3 bases are TGTGCCAGCAGTTTGAGCAAGAGCTCCTACGAGCAGTACTTC. This gives the protein CASSLSKSSYEQYF. This chain uses TRBV27 with TRBJ2-7; D gene unclear. V was clipped by 3 bases and J by 0 bases, with 9 bases between them. The CDR3 consists of 14 residues. The germline V gene has CDR1 MNHEY and CDR2 SMNVEV (reference sequence).

This clone was counted a single time. This sequence joins TRBV7-3 and TRBJ2-3, with D possibly TRBD2 on 6 matching bases. In germline, CDR1 is SGHTA, CDR2 FQGTGA. The ends were cut back, 6 bases at V and 2 bases at J, with 18 bases in the middle. The CDR3 is 16 amino acids. Here the CDR3 reads CASSPTAGRPTDTQYF. CDR3 DNA: TGTGCCAGCAGTCCCACCGCGGGGAGGCCCACAGATACGCAGTATTTT.

This sequence joins TRBV29-1 and TRBJ1-2; D is perhaps TRBD1 (6 bases). The ends were cut back, 5 bases at V and 5 bases at J, with 15 bases in the middle. The germline V gene has CDR1 SQVTM and CDR2 ANQGSEA. This CDR3 region has 13 residues. The CDR3 reads CSVRPGAYYGYTF. CDR3 DNA sequence: TGCAGCGTTCGCCCAGGGGCCTATTATGGCTACACCTTC.

The chain carries TRBV10-3 and TRBJ1-2; a possible D gene is TRBD1 (5 bases). The CDR3 has 15 amino acids. Trimming took off 0 bases at V and 3 bases at J, with 11 bases between the two ends. Germline values: CDR1 ENHRY, CDR2 SYGVKD. CDR3 nucleotide sequence: TGTGCCATCAGTGAGTCACGCAGGGTGGACTATGGCTACACCTTC. Protein product: CAISESRRVDYGYTF.

V gene TRBV29-1 combines with J gene TRBJ2-1, with 11 positions matching TRBD2. There are 19 residues in the CDR3. V shed 3 bases and J 7 bases; nucleotides not matched to a gene: 20. The V gene's germline CDR1 is SQVTM and CDR2 ANQGSEA. DNA of the CDR3: TGCAGCGTTGAGGGCCTGGGGCCCCCGACTAGCGGGATTGGGAATGAGCAGTTCTTC. It yields the protein CSVEGLGPPTSGIGNEQFF.